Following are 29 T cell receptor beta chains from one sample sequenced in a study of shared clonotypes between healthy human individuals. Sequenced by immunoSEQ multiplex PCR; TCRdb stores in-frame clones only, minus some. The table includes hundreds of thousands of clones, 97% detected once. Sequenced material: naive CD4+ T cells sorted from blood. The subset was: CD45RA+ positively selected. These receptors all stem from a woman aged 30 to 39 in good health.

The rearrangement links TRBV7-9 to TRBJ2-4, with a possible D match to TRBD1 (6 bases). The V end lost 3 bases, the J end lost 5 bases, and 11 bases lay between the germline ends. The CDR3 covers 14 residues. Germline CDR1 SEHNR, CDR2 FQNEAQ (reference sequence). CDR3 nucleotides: TGTGCCAGCAGCTTCGGGACATCGCAAAACATTCAGTACTTC. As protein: CASSFGTSQNIQYF.

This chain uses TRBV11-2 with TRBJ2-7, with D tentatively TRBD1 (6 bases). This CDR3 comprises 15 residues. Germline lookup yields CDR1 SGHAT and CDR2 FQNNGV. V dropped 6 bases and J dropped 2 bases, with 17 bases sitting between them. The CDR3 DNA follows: TGTGCCAGCAGTCTAATACAGGGCGCTCCCTACGAGCAGTACTTC. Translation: CASSLIQGAPYEQYF.

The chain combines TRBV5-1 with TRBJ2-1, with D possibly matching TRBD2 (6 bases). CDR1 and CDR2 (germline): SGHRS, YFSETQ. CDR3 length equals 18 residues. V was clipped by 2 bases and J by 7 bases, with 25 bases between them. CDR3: CASSFSVSFLASMNEQFF. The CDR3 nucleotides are TGCGCCAGCAGCTTTTCGGTGAGTTTCCTAGCGTCGATGAATGAGCAGTTCTTC.

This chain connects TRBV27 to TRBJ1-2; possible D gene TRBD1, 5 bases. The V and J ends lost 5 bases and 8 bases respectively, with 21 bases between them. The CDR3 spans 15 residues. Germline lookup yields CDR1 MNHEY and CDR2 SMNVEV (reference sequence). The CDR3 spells CASSPDGGRPSGYTF. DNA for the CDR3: TGTGCCAGCAGTCCAGACGGGGGTCGTCCGTCCGGCTACACCTTC.

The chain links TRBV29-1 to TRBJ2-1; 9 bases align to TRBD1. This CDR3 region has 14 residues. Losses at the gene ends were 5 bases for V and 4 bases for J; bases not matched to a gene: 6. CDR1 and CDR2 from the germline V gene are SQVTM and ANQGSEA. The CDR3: CSVQPGQGYNEQFF. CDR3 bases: TGCAGCGTTCAACCGGGACAGGGATACAATGAGCAGTTCTTC.

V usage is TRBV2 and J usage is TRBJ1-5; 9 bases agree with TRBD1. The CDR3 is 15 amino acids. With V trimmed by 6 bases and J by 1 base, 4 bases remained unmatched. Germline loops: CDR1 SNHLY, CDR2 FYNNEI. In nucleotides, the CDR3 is TGTGCCAGCAGGGCCGGGACAGGGAGCAATCAGCCCCAGCATTTT. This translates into CASRAGTGSNQPQHF. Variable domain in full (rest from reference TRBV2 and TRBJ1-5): EPEVTQTPSHQVTQMGQEVILRCVPISNHLYFYWYRQILGQKVEFLVSFYNNEISEKSEIFDDQFSVERPDGSNFTLKIRSTKLEDSAMYFCASRAGTGSNQPQHFGDGTRLSIL.

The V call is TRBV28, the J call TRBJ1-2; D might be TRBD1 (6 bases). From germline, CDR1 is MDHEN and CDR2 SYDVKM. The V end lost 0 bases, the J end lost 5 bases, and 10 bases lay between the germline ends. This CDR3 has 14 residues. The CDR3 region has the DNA TGTGCCAGCAGTTTATGGAGGGGGACGTATGGCTACACCTTC. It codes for CASSLWRGTYGYTF.

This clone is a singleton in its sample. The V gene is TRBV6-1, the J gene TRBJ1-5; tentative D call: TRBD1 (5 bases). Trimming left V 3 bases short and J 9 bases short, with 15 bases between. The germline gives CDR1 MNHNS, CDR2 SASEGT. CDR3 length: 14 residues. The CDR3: CASSEGVRSRPQHF. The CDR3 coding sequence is TGTGCCAGCAGTGAGGGGGTCAGAAGTAGGCCCCAGCATTTT.

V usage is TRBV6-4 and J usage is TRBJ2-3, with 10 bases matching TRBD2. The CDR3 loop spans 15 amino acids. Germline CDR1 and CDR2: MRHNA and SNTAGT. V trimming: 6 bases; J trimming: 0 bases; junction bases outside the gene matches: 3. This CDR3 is CASSLTSGSTDTQYF. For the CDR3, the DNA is TGTGCCAGCAGCTTGACTAGCGGGAGCACAGATACGCAGTATTTT.

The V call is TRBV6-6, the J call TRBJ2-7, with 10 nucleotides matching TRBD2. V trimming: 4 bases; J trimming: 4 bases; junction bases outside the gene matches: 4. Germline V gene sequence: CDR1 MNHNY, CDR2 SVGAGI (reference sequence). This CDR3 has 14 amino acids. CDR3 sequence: CASSLAGGTYEQYF. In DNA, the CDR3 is TGTGCCAGCAGTTTAGCGGGAGGTACTTACGAGCAGTACTTC.

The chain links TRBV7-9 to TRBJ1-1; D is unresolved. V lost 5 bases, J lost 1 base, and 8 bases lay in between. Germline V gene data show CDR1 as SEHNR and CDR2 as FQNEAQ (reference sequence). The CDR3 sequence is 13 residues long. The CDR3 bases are TGTGCCAGCAGCCCGCACGGGAACACTGAAGCTTTCTTT. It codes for CASSPHGNTEAFF.

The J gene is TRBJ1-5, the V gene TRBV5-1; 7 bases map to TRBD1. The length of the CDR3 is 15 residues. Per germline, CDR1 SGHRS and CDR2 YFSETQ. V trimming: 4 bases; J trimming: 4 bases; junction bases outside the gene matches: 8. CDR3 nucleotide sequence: TGCGCCAGCAGCCGAACAGGGGATCCGAATCAGCCCCAGCATTTT. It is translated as CASSRTGDPNQPQHF.

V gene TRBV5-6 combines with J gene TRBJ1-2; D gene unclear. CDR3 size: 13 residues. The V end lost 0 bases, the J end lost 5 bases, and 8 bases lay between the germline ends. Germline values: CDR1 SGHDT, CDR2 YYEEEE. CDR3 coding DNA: TGTGCCAGCAGCTTGGACCGGAATTATGGCTACACCTTC. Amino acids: CASSLDRNYGYTF. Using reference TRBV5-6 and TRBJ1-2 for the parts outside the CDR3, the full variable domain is DAGVTQSPTHLIKTRGQQVTLRCSPKSGHDTVSWYQQALGQGPQFIFQYYEEEERQRGNFPDRFSGHQFPNYSSELNVNALLLGDSALYLCASSLDRNYGYTFGSGTRLTVV.

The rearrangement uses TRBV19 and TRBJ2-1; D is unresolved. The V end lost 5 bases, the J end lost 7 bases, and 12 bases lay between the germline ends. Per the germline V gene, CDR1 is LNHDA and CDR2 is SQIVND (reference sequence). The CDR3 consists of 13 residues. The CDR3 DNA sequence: TGTGCCAGTAGTCGGCCCTCGCAAAATGAGCAGTTCTTC. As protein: CASSRPSQNEQFF.

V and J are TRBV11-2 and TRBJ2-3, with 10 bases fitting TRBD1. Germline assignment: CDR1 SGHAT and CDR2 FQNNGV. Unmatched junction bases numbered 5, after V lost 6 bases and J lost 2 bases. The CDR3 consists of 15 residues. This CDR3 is CASRLGQGTTDTQYF. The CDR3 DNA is TGTGCCAGCAGACTGGGACAGGGGACCACAGATACGCAGTATTTT.

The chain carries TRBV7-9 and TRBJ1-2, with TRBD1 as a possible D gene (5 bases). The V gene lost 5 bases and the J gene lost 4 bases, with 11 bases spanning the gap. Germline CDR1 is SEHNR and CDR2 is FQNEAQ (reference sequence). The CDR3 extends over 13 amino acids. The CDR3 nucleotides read TGTGCCAGCAGCGAGACAGTTTCCTATGGCTACACCTTC. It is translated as CASSETVSYGYTF.

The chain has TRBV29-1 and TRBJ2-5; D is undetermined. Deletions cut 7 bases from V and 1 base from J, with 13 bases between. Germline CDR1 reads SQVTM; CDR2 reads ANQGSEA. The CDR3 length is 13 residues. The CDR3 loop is CSAPSGSQETQYF. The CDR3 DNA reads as TGCAGCGCACCTTCCGGGTCCCAAGAGACCCAGTACTTC.

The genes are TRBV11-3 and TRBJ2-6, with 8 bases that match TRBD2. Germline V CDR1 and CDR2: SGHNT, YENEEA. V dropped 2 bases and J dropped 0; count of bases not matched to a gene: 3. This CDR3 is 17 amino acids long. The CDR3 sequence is CASSLIAGTSGANVLTF. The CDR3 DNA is TGTGCCAGCAGCTTAATAGCGGGGACCTCTGGGGCCAACGTCCTGACTTTC.

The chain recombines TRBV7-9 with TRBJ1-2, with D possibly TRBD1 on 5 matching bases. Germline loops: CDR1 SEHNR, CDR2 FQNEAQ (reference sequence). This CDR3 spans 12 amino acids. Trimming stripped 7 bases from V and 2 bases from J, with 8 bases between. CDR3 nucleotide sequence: TGTGCCAGCACCCAGGGAAACTATGGCTACACCTTC. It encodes CASTQGNYGYTF.

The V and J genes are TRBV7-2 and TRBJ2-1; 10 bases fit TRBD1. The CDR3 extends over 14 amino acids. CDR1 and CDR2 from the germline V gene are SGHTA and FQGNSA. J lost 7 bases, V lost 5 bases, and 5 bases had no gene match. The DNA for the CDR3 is TGTGCCAGCAGCCGCGGACAGGGGGGGAATGAGCAGTTCTTC. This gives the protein CASSRGQGGNEQFF.

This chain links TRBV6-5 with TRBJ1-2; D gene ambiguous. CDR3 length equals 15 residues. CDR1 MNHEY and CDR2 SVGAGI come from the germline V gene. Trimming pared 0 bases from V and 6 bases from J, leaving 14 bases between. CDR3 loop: CASSYSPGRRDGYTF. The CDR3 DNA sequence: TGTGCCAGCAGTTACTCACCGGGTAGAAGGGATGGCTACACCTTC.

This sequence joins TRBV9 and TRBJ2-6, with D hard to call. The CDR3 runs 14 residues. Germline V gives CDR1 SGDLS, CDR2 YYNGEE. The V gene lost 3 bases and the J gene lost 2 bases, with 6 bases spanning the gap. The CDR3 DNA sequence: TGTGCCAGCAGCGAAACAGCTGGGGCCAACGTCCTGACTTTC. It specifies CASSETAGANVLTF.

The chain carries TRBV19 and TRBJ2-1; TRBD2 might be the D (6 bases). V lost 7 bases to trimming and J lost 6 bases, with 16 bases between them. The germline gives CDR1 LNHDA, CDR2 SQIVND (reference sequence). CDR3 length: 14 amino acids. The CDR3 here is CASISEGSANEQFF. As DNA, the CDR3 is TGTGCCAGTATTTCGGAGGGTTCGGCCAATGAGCAGTTCTTC.

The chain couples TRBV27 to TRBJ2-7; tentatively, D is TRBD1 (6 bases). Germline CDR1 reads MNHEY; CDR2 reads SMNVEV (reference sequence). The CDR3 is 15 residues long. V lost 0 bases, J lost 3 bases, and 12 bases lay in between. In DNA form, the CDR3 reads TGTGCCAGCAGTTTATCTCGGACAGCTTACTACGAGCAGTACTTC. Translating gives CASSLSRTAYYEQYF.

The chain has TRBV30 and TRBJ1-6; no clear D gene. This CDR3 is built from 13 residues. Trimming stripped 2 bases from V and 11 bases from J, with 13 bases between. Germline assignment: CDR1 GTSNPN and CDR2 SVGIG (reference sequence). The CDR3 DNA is TGTGCCTGGAGTTATCAGGAATCGACACCCCTCCACTTT. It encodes CAWSYQESTPLHF.

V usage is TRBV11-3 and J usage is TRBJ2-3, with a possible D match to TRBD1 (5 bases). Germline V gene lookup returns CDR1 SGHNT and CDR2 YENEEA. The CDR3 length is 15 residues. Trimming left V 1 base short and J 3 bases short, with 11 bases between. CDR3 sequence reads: CASSLGTGTTDTQYF. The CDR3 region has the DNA TGTGCCAGCAGCTTAGGAACAGGAACGACAGATACGCAGTATTTT. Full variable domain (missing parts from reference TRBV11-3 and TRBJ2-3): EAGVVQSPRYKIIEKKQPVAFWCNPISGHNTLYWYLQNLGQGPELLIRYENEEAVDDSQLPKDRFSAERLKGVDSTLKIQPAELGDSAVYLCASSLGTGTTDTQYFGPGTRLTVL.

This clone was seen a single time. The CDR3 coding sequence is TGTGCCAGCAGCCTACGGCCTAGCGGGAGCTACTACGTGGGCAATGAGCAGTTCTTC. Amino acids: CASSLRPSGSYYVGNEQFF. The chain couples TRBV9 to TRBJ2-1; 10 bases line up with TRBD2. V lost 4 bases, J lost 6 bases, and 19 bases stayed unmatched. Germline lookup yields CDR1 SGDLS and CDR2 YYNGEE. The CDR3 length is 19 residues. The full variable domain, completed using reference TRBV9 and TRBJ2-1, is DSGVTQTPKHLITATGQRVTLRCSPRSGDLSVYWYQQSLDQGLQFLIQYYNGEERAKGNILERFSAQQFPDLHSELNLSSLELGDSALYFCASSLRPSGSYYVGNEQFFGPGTRLTVL.

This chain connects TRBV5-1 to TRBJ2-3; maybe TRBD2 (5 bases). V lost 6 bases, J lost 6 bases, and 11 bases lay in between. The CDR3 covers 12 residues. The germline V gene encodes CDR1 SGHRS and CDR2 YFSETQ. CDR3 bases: TGCGCCAGCACCCTGGAGGCGGATACGCAGTATTTT. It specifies CASTLEADTQYF.

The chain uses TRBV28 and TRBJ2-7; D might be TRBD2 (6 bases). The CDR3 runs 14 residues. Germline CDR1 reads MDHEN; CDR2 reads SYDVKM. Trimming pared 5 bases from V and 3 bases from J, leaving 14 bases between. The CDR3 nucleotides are TGTGCCAGCAGTCCCGGAGGGACCATCTACGAGCAGTACTTC. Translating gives CASSPGGTIYEQYF.